This T cell receptor beta chain originates from a study of cytomegalovirus exposure and HLA in healthy donors. The PCR used 60 Vbeta and 13 Jbeta primers. Sequenced by immunoSEQ multiplex PCR; TCRdb stores in-frame clones only, minus some. The table has 93,000 or so clones, approximately 66% seen once; the top ten hold roughly 3.3%. Concerning this clone itself: Its antigen is undetermined.

V lost 3 bases and J lost 6, with 16 bases in between. CDR1 and CDR2 (germline): SGHNT, YENEEA. The CDR3 loop spans 15 amino acids. Whole-study results and caveats: The study dropped some indistinguishable V segments, TRBV6-2 and TRBV6-3 among them. In a later analysis, CMV-associated beta chains were mostly HLA-associated, it appeared.

The sequence came from a woman aged 50 to 60 in good health and CMV-seronegative. The chain is built from TRBV11-3 and TRBJ2-3; perhaps TRBD1 as D (6 bases). The sequenced sample was PBMCs. As DNA, the CDR3 is TGTGCCAGCAGCTTTACAGGGTTTGTCACCGATACGCAGTATTTT. Translation: CASSFTGFVTDTQYF.